This T cell receptor (beta chain) stems from a study of OX40 agonist ivuxolimab in advanced cancers. As for the study more broadly: Ivuxolimab was an agonistic, fully human IgG2 monoclonal antibody directed against OX40 (CD134), a costimulatory receptor. Partial responses occurred in three dose-escalation patients: two with cutaneous melanoma and one with hepatocellular carcinoma. Prior anti-PD-1, anti-PD-L1 or anti-CTLA-4 therapy was permitted, and less than 45% of dose-escalation patients had received checkpoint inhibitors. The paper covers the monotherapy dose-escalation part of the phase I ivuxolimab trial, which included N of about 56 patients. In the dose-escalation cohort, around four fifths of patients were male, and the mean age was 60 years with a range of roughly 20 to 79. Intravenous ivuxolimab was administered to patients every 2 weeks at six dose levels: 0.01, 0.1, 0.3, 1.5, 3 and 10 mg/kg. Of the roughly 51 dose-escalation patients, hepatocellular carcinoma was present in 19, melanoma in roughly 15, renal cell carcinoma in 9 and head and neck cancer in 9. Peripheral TCRbeta sequencing was intended to test whether TCR sequence diversity was altered and clonal T-cell expansion was caused by ivuxolimab.

Patients with a history of autoimmune disease or receiving systemic immunosuppression were excluded from the trial. Peripheral blood for TCR sequencing was collected from all dose cohorts at baseline, on cycle 4 day 1, and on cycle 7 day 1. Samples were obtained from an open-label, multicenter, first-in-human phase I dose-escalation trial of ivuxolimab. Adults with locally advanced or metastatic head and neck squamous cell, hepatocellular, melanoma or renal cell carcinoma were enrolled in the trial. Before TCR sequencing, CD4+ and CD8+ T cells were separately sorted from peripheral blood. From the germline V gene (reference sequence), CDR1 is MNHNY and CDR2 is SVGAGI. Taken from cysteine to phenylalanine, the CDR3 has 14 residues. Only the CDR3 DNA stays, 42 bases, in frame from base 1. V is pruned by 8 bases and J by 3 bases, leaving 7 bases of the junction without a gene match. Beyond this particular receptor, the publication reports: At doses of 0.1 to 3.0 mg/kg, clonal expansion of both CD4+ and CD8+ T cells in blood was seen between baseline and week 6. In partial responders in the 0.1-3.0 mg/kg groups, normalized peripheral clonal expansion was found to be among the lowest, especially among CD8+ T cells. After ivuxolimab, expanded clones were on average more numerous among CD8+ T cells than among CD4+ T cells. Antigen specificity was not determined for the clonally expanded peripheral T cells. Low levels of normalized T-cell clonal expansion were also seen in some nonresponding patients.

A word on this clone: This receptor's antigen is unknown. One base away there is no much larger clone; base qualities are not given.

Genomic DNA was extracted from sorted cells for sequencing of the TCRbeta CDR3 region. The immunoSEQ Assay was used to sequence the TCRbeta CDR3 regions. Held by TCRdb, this immuneACCESS table contains in-frame sequences only and omits some clones. Under half of the omission traces to an unresolved V gene where checked; the cause of the rest is unknown. This sample holds under 100,000 clones; over 80% were observed only once. 0.7% to 0.9% of the sample belongs to the ten largest clones. This chain is built from TRBV6-6 and TRBJ1-1, with 9 bases aligning to TRBD1. This TCR came from an adult with an advanced solid tumor such as melanoma, head and neck, liver or kidney cancer. The sample was CD4+ or CD8+ T cells sorted from blood, taken in a trial of the OX40 agonist ivuxolimab. The nucleotide sequence reads TGTGCCAGCGCTCGACAGGGGGGGGACACTGAAGCTTTCTTT. The encoded protein is CASARQGGDTEAFF.